Listed here are 7 T cell receptor beta chains from one sample, sequenced in a study of low-dose radiotherapy and immunotherapy resistance in tumors. Priming of first-strand cDNA relied on TRAV- and TRBV-specific primers (covering alpha and beta chains). The authors amplified TCRs for 15 to 25 PCR cycles with a constant-region primer and a V-primer adapter. TCRdb ran MiXCR on the reads and lists one entry per CDR3 protein. The table has about 30,000 distinct CDR3 sequences, around 54% seen once. Time point meaning: after trial treatment. Described treatment: LDRT plus nivolumab, ipilimumab, low-dose cyclophosphamide and aspirin (RACIN trial). Source: PBMCs, taken after low-dose radiotherapy plus immunotherapy. These TCRs come from a male donor with gallbladder cancer.

This clonotype was recorded at least ten times. The chain uses TRBV28 and TRBJ1-5; tentative D call: TRBD1 (5 bases). The CDR3 spans 13 residues. The V gene lost 5 bases and the J gene lost 7 bases, with 12 bases spanning the gap. The V gene's germline CDR1 is MDHEN and CDR2 SYDVKM. The CDR3 nucleotides read TGTGCCAGCAGTGTCCACGCAGGGCAGCCCCAGCATTTT. Protein: CASSVHAGQPQHF. Using reference TRBV28 and TRBJ1-5 for the parts outside the CDR3, the full variable domain is DVKVTQSSRYLVKRTGEKVFLECVQDMDHENMFWYRQDPGLGLRLIYFSYDVKMKEKGDIPEGYSVSREKKERFSLILESASTNQTSMYLCASSVHAGQPQHFGDGTRLSIL.

This clonotype has more than one count but fewer than ten. The chain has TRBV29-1 and TRBJ2-1; D is undetermined. The CDR3 spans 11 residues. CDR1 SQVTM and CDR2 ANQGSEA come from the germline V gene. Deletions cut 6 bases from V and 3 bases from J, with 6 bases between. The CDR3: CSVGIYNEQFF. The CDR3, as DNA: TGCAGCGTGGGAATCTACAATGAGCAGTTCTTC.

The chain joins TRBV6-1 to TRBJ2-3, with TRBD2 matching over 9 bases. V lost 0 bases to trimming and J lost 1 base; unmatched junction nucleotides: 2. Looked up from germline, CDR1 is MNHNS and CDR2 is SASEGT. The CDR3 totals 16 residues. CDR3 DNA: TGTGCCAGCAGTGAAGCGGTAGCGGGAGGCACAGATACGCAGTATTTT. Translating gives CASSEAVAGGTDTQYF.

This clonotype was observed many times. One base separates it from a far larger clone, so it is likely a read error. CDR3 in DNA: TGTGCCAGTAGTAAGACTAGCGGGGGAAATGAGCAGTACTTC. This encodes CASSKTSGGNEQYF. The chain employs TRBV19 and TRBJ2-7; TRBD2 agrees at 12 bases. CDR3 length equals 14 residues. J was trimmed by 7 bases and V by 4 bases; bases with no gene match: 5. Germline V gene lookup returns CDR1 LNHDA and CDR2 SQIVND (reference sequence).

Judged by abundance, this clonotype is medium-sized. The V and J genes are TRBV6-2 or TRBV6-3 and TRBJ2-7; D gene unclear. V shed 5 bases and J shed 1 base, with 15 bases lying between them. This CDR3 is 15 amino acids long. Germline V gene lookup returns CDR1 MNHEY and CDR2 SVGEGT. CDR3 loop: CASSKNTDPSYEQYF. The CDR3, as DNA: TGTGCCAGCAGTAAAAACACCGACCCATCCTACGAGCAGTACTTC.

This clonotype was seen repeatedly, ten times or more. The J gene is TRBJ2-4, the V gene TRBV7-2; no clear D. The CDR3 loop spans 12 amino acids. The V gene's germline CDR1 is SGHTA and CDR2 FQGNSA. V lost 2 bases, J lost 13 bases, and 12 bases lay in between. The CDR3 DNA reads as TGTGCCAGCAGCTTATTTCCTGGGTTACAGTACTTC. It encodes CASSLFPGLQYF.

As for this clonotype: The likely explanation is a read error, given a far larger clone one base away. The V gene is TRBV5-1, the J gene TRBJ2-1; TRBD2 agrees at 12 bases. J lost 10 bases, V lost 0 bases, and 5 bases had no gene match. Germline V gene sequence: CDR1 SGHRS, CDR2 YFSETQ. This CDR3 has 15 residues. The CDR3 loop is CASSLGLAGENEQFF. The CDR3 nucleotides are TGCGCCAGCAGCTTGGGACTAGCGGGGGAAAACGAGCAGTTCTTC.